The next 23 T cell receptor beta chains were all read from a single sample in a study of blood T cell repertoires in COVID-19. Only in-frame clones appear in the TCRdb table, and some are missing; sequencing was by immunoSEQ multiplex PCR. Here the sample spans around 180,000 clones, 74% being singletons. The sequenced sample was peripheral blood. Receptors were obtained from an elderly woman with acute or convalescent COVID-19.

V is TRBV5-1 and J is TRBJ2-7, with D tentatively TRBD2 (7 bases). The length of the CDR3 is 14 residues. Trimming took 4 bases from V and 6 from J, leaving 17 bases between them. Germline V gives CDR1 SGHRS, CDR2 YFSETQ. The CDR3 region is CASSTGPLAVEQYF. The CDR3 region has the DNA TGCGCCAGCAGCACAGGGCCCCTAGCGGTCGAGCAGTACTTC.

V usage is TRBV28 and J usage is TRBJ1-2; TRBD1 is a possible D gene (6 bases). Germline loops: CDR1 MDHEN, CDR2 SYDVKM. The ends were cut back, 2 bases at V and 0 bases at J, with 10 bases in the middle. The CDR3 sequence is 15 residues long. CDR3 protein: CASSLAAGANYGYTF. DNA for the CDR3: TGTGCCAGCAGTTTAGCGGCAGGGGCTAACTATGGCTACACCTTC.

The J gene is TRBJ1-6, the V gene TRBV30; 7 nucleotides match TRBD1. After removal of 3 bases from V and 3 bases from J, the junction contained 5 bases not matched to a gene. The CDR3 runs 15 residues. Germline V gene lookup returns CDR1 GTSNPN and CDR2 SVGIG (reference sequence). As DNA, the CDR3 is TGTGCCTGGAGACGACGACAGGGCTATAATTCACCCCTCCACTTT. Its protein product is CAWRRRQGYNSPLHF.

The chain employs TRBV6-6 and TRBJ2-3; 9 bases agree with TRBD2. J gave up 1 base and V 8 bases, and 7 bases lay outside the gene matches. The CDR3 totals 15 residues. Germline CDR1 is MNHNY and CDR2 is SVGAGI (reference sequence). In nucleotides, the CDR3 is TGTGCCAGCTCGAGTCAGCGGGAGGGCACAGATACGCAGTATTTT. Protein sequence: CASSSQREGTDTQYF.

This sequence joins TRBV30 and TRBJ1-6; TRBD1 matches at 9 bases. V was clipped by 0 bases and J by 9 bases; unmatched bases: 15. Germline CDR1 GTSNPN, CDR2 SVGIG (reference sequence). The CDR3 has 18 amino acids. The CDR3 is CAWSVQGTGSAMVSPLHF. Here the CDR3 DNA reads TGTGCCTGGAGTGTACAGGGGACAGGGAGTGCAATGGTTTCACCCCTCCACTTT.

V usage is TRBV5-1 and J usage is TRBJ2-1; 14 positions agree with TRBD2. The CDR3 is 15 residues long. CDR1 and CDR2 (germline): SGHRS, YFSETQ. V shed 4 bases, J shed 9 bases, and the junction held 6 bases outside the gene matches. For the CDR3, the DNA is TGCGCCAGCAGCCCCGCGGGGACTAGCGGGAGTGAGCAGTTCTTC. Its protein product is CASSPAGTSGSEQFF.

The chain has TRBV12-3 or TRBV12-4 and TRBJ1-2, with a possible D match to TRBD1 (5 bases). This CDR3 has 13 residues. Trimming pared 2 bases from V and 7 bases from J, leaving 11 bases between. CDR3 sequence (DNA): TGTGCCAGCAGTTTACAGGGTCTCAGTGGCTACACCTTC. Residues: CASSLQGLSGYTF.

The CDR3 nucleotides read TGTGCCAGCAGCTTAAAACTCAGGGGGCCAGAAGCTTTCTTT. The encoded protein is CASSLKLRGPEAFF. The chain employs TRBV11-2 and TRBJ1-1; 8 bases fit TRBD1. This CDR3 is built from 14 residues. After removal of 2 bases from V and 8 bases from J, the junction contained 7 bases not matched to a gene. Germline V CDR1 and CDR2: SGHAT, FQNNGV.

The chain carries TRBV5-4 and TRBJ1-1; possibly TRBD1 for D (5 bases). Trimming pared 4 bases from V and 3 bases from J, leaving 10 bases between. Germline loops: CDR1 SGHNT, CDR2 YYREEE (reference sequence). The CDR3 is 13 residues long. CDR3 loop: CASSDNRHTEAFF. In DNA, the CDR3 is TGTGCCAGCAGCGACAACAGGCACACTGAAGCTTTCTTT.

The rearrangement uses TRBV3-1 (or the pseudogene TRBV3-2) and TRBJ2-1; D perhaps matches TRBD2 (5 bases). Germline assignment: CDR1 LGHDT and CDR2 YNNKEL (reference sequence). The CDR3 sequence is 14 residues long. V lost 2 bases, J lost 9 bases, and 14 bases lay in between. Here the CDR3 reads CASSQSGGRGEQFF. Here the CDR3 DNA reads TGTGCCAGCAGCCAATCTGGAGGAAGAGGTGAGCAGTTCTTC.

The V gene is TRBV18, the J gene TRBJ1-1; D is uncertain. The germline gives CDR1 KGHSH, CDR2 LQKENI. Between the trimmed V and J ends, which lost 4 bases and 1 base, there was a span of 10 bases. The CDR3 totals 14 residues. This chain's CDR3 is CASSLSTENTEAFF. The CDR3 coding sequence is TGTGCCAGCTCACTTAGTACAGAGAACACTGAAGCTTTCTTT. Based on the CDR3 plus reference TRBV18 and TRBJ1-1, the full variable domain is NAGVMQNPRHLVRRRGQEARLRCSPMKGHSHVYWYRQLPEEGLKFMVYLQKENIIDESGMPKERFSAEFPKEGPSILRIQQVVRGDSAAYFCASSLSTENTEAFFGQGTRLTVV.

The V gene is TRBV19, the J gene TRBJ2-7; 8 nucleotides line up with TRBD1. Per the germline V gene, CDR1 is LNHDA and CDR2 is SQIVND (reference sequence). V gave up 4 bases and J gave up 2 bases; unmatched junction bases: 7. The CDR3 consists of 15 residues. The CDR3: CASSTEGQAPYEQYF. DNA for the CDR3: TGTGCCAGTAGTACAGAGGGACAGGCTCCCTACGAGCAGTACTTC.

This clone was observed a handful of times. CDR3 sequence (DNA): TGTGCCAGCAGTCCCCGCAGGGGCAGGTCACCCCTCCACTTT. Amino acid sequence: CASSPRRGRSPLHF. V is TRBV28 and J is TRBJ1-6, with a tentative D call TRBD1 (6 bases). This CDR3 contains 14 residues. The germline CDR1 and CDR2 sequences are MDHEN and SYDVKM. V shed 5 bases and J shed 10 bases, with 15 bases lying between them.

The chain carries TRBV6-6 and TRBJ1-2; tentative D call: TRBD1 (6 bases). CDR1 is MNHNY, CDR2 SVGAGI, per germline (reference sequence). Trimming shortened V by 6 bases and J by 4 bases, and 15 bases separated the two germline ends. The CDR3 totals 14 residues. The CDR3 region has the DNA TGTGCCAGCAGCCAAGCGGGGGCTGCCTATGGCTACACCTTC. Translation gives CASSQAGAAYGYTF.

The genes are TRBV28 and TRBJ2-7; D gene unclear. This CDR3 contains 13 residues. Germline CDR1 is MDHEN and CDR2 is SYDVKM. Between the trimmed V and J ends, which lost 6 bases and 3 bases, there was a span of 12 bases. CDR3 residues: CASSRSNRYEQYF. CDR3 in DNA: TGTGCCAGCAGCCGATCTAACCGCTACGAGCAGTACTTC.

The chain recombines TRBV7-9 with TRBJ2-7; TRBD1 aligns across 8 bases. The germline gives CDR1 SEHNR, CDR2 FQNEAQ (reference sequence). This CDR3 region has 18 residues. V lost 5 bases and J lost 3; bases outside the gene matches: 18. In DNA form, the CDR3 reads TGTGCCAGCAGCCGTACGGGACAGGTCGACCTCATGCTCTACGAGCAGTACTTC. The encoded protein is CASSRTGQVDLMLYEQYF.

This clone was counted between two and nine times. The CDR3 nucleotides are TGTGCCAGCAGCGTAGAACAGTCTAATTCACCCCTCCACTTT. Translated: CASSVEQSNSPLHF. The chain has TRBV9 and TRBJ1-6; D call uncertain. The V gene lost 0 bases and the J gene lost 6 bases, with 7 bases spanning the gap. The CDR3 is 14 residues long. Germline V gene lookup returns CDR1 SGDLS and CDR2 YYNGEE.

The V and J genes are TRBV27 and TRBJ2-7; D is undetermined. CDR1 and CDR2 (germline): MNHEY, SMNVEV (reference sequence). The CDR3 has 14 amino acids. Trimming removed 2 bases at V and 3 bases at J, with 11 bases between. The CDR3 DNA reads as TGTGCCAGCAGTTTAACAGCCCCTCGCTACGAGCAGTACTTC. It encodes CASSLTAPRYEQYF.

The chain recombines TRBV7-2 with TRBJ2-1; 7 bases agree with TRBD1. The junction had 5 bases not matched to a gene; V was cut back by 3 bases and J by 0 bases. CDR1 and CDR2 from the germline V gene are SGHTA and FQGNSA. The CDR3 runs to 16 residues. In DNA form, the CDR3 reads TGTGCCAGCAGCTTGGGACAGCCCGGCTCCTACAATGAGCAGTTCTTC. As protein: CASSLGQPGSYNEQFF.

The chain uses TRBV6-5 and TRBJ2-7; D remains unclear. This CDR3 comprises 11 residues. Germline loops: CDR1 MNHEY, CDR2 SVGAGI. CDR3 region: CASPTRNEQYF. In DNA, the CDR3 is TGTGCTTCACCAACGCGTAACGAGCAGTACTTC.

This clone has only one observation. The chain uses TRBV2 and TRBJ2-1, with 7 bases aligning to TRBD1. J was trimmed by 8 bases and V by 4 bases; bases with no gene match: 5. The CDR3 spans 13 residues. Looked up from germline, CDR1 is SNHLY and CDR2 is FYNNEI. In DNA, the CDR3 is TGTGCCAGCAGTGGGACAGGCGACCATGAGCAGTTCTTC. Translation: CASSGTGDHEQFF.

This clone was counted only a few times. This chain joins TRBV5-1 and TRBJ2-1; 9 positions agree with TRBD2. The junction had 8 bases not matched to a gene; V was cut back by 4 bases and J by 6 bases. The CDR3 runs 15 residues. Per germline, CDR1 SGHRS and CDR2 YFSETQ. The CDR3 sequence is CASSVKLAGSNEQFF. The CDR3 nucleotides are TGCGCCAGCAGCGTTAAACTAGCGGGCTCCAATGAGCAGTTCTTC.

The CDR3 DNA reads TGTGCCAGCAGCCATATGACAGGGCTCCCCTACGAGCAGTACTTC. Its protein is CASSHMTGLPYEQYF. The rearrangement joins TRBV14 to TRBJ2-7; TRBD1 agrees at 7 bases. The CDR3 sequence is 15 residues long. CDR1 is SGHDN, CDR2 FVKESK, per germline. V trimming: 3 bases; J trimming: 2 bases; junction bases outside the gene matches: 7.